This note documents a single TCR beta chain sequence. The sample originates from a study of cytomegalovirus exposure and HLA in healthy donors. The CDR3 covers 15 residues. The trim removed 4 bases at V and 7 bases at J, leaving 7 bases unmatched. CDR1 SEHNR and CDR2 FQNEAQ come from the germline V gene (reference sequence). The study ran its PCR with 60 Vbeta and 13 Jbeta primers. This table comes from immunoSEQ multiplex PCR, and its TCRdb copy is limited to in-frame clones, with some not included. The sample has about 160,000 clones, around four fifths seen once. The TCR was taken from a man aged 25 to 45 in good health and CMV-seronegative. The genes are TRBV7-9 and TRBJ2-1; 10 bases line up with TRBD2. Sequencing input: PBMCs. The CDR3 sequence is CASSSASGSWNEQFF. CDR3 DNA sequence: TGTGCCAGCAGCTCTGCTAGCGGGAGTTGGAATGAGCAGTTCTTC.